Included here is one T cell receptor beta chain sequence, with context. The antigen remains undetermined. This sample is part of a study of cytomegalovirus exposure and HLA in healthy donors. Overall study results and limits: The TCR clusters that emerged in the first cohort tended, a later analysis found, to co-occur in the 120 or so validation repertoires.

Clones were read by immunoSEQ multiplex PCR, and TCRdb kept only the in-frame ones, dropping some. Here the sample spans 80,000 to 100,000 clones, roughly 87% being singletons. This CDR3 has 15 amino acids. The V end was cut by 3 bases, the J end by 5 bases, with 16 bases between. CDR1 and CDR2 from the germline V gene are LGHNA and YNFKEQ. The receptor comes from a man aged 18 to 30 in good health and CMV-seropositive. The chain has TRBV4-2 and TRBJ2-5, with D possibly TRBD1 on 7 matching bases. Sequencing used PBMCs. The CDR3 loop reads CASSHTGAGGETQYF. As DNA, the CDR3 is TGTGCCAGCAGCCACACCGGGGCAGGGGGGGAGACCCAGTACTTC.